A selection of T cell receptor beta chains follows, all from one sample in a study of cytomegalovirus exposure and HLA in healthy donors. The data were produced by immunoSEQ multiplex PCR, yet TCRdb's version contains in-frame clones alone and is incomplete. This table has approximately 220,000 clones, 76% appearing once. Sequences were obtained from PBMCs. The receptors come from a man aged 18 to 30 in good health and CMV-seronegative. The CDR3 runs from the conserved cysteine through the conserved F or W. The D gene is left open where the match is weak. Expanded clones are given a class, and other clones once, few, many or no size at all.

v_gene,d_gene,abundance,j_gene,CDR3aa,CDR3nt
TRBV13,.,.,TRBJ1-2,CASSPTGGHYGYTF,TGTGCCAGCAGCCCGACCGGGGGGCACTATGGCTACACCTTC
TRBV27,TRBD2,.,TRBJ2-7,CASSLLAGDLYEQYF,TGTGCCAGCAGTCTCCTGGCGGGAGATCTCTACGAGCAGTACTTC
TRBV25-1,TRBD2,.,TRBJ2-1,CASSESGGTYNEQFF,TGTGCCAGCAGTGAAAGCGGGGGGACCTACAATGAGCAGTTCTTC
TRBV5-1,TRBD1,once,TRBJ2-2,CASSWGTGNTGELFF,TGCGCCAGCAGCTGGGGGACAGGGAACACCGGGGAGCTGTTTTTT
TRBV9,TRBD1,.,TRBJ2-3,CASSARDRGPDTQYF,TGTGCCAGCAGCGCCCGGGACAGGGGGCCGGATACGCAGTATTTT
TRBV30,.,once,TRBJ2-2,CAWSDRGSGTGELFF,TGTGCCTGGAGTGATCGGGGGTCGGGCACCGGGGAGCTGTTTTTT
TRBV7-9,.,.,TRBJ2-5,CASSQQETQYF,TGTGCCAGCAGCCAACAAGAGACCCAGTACTTC
TRBV2,.,.,TRBJ1-5,CASRLMGGNQPQHF,TGTGCCAGCAGATTGATGGGCGGGAATCAGCCCCAGCATTTT
TRBV19,.,.,TRBJ1-1,CASSINGEGPNTEAFF,TGTGCCAGTAGTATCAACGGGGAGGGCCCTAACACTGAAGCTTTCTTT
TRBV28,TRBD1,.,TRBJ1-1,CASSLVAGGRTEAFF,TGTGCCAGCAGTTTAGTGGCAGGGGGCAGAACTGAAGCTTTCTTT
TRBV5-1,TRBD2,.,TRBJ2-1,CASSPTRTSGSSYNEQFF,TGCGCCAGCAGCCCAACCAGGACTAGCGGGTCTTCCTACAATGAGCAGTTCTTC
TRBV5-1,.,.,TRBJ2-1,CASRPTLDSRRNNEQFF,TGCGCCAGCAGGCCTACCCTGGACTCTCGGCGGAACAATGAGCAGTTCTTC
TRBV30,TRBD2,.,TRBJ2-2,CAWSLAGEGTGELFF,TGTGCCTGGAGTTTAGCGGGAGAAGGAACCGGGGAGCTGTTTTTT
TRBV5-1,TRBD2,.,TRBJ2-7,CASRAVYGGSGCEQYF,TGCGCCAGCAGAGCGGTTTACGGCGGGAGTGGGTGCGAGCAGTACTTC
TRBV29-1,TRBD1,.,TRBJ1-5,CSVAGTENQPQHF,TGCAGCGTTGCAGGGACAGAGAATCAGCCCCAGCATTTT
TRBV6-5,.,.,TRBJ2-7,CASSYGPLAYEQYF,TGTGCCAGCAGTTACGGGCCCCTGGCCTACGAGCAGTACTTC
TRBV19,.,.,TRBJ1-5,CASSTRTAGHSNQPQHF,TGTGCCAGTAGTACCCGAACGGCAGGGCACAGCAATCAGCCCCAGCATTTT
TRBV6-1,.,.,TRBJ1-1,CASSEGGLGTEAFF,TGTGCCAGCAGTGAAGGGGGACTGGGCACTGAAGCTTTCTTT
TRBV2,TRBD2,.,TRBJ2-3,CASSGLAGRDTQYF,TGTGCCAGCAGTGGACTAGCGGGACGAGATACGCAGTATTTT
TRBV30,.,once,TRBJ2-2,CAWGPTRAGELFF,TGTGCCTGGGGTCCCACCCGAGCCGGGGAGCTGTTTTTT
TRBV29-1,.,.,TRBJ2-6,CSVAPGTGANVLTF,TGCAGCGTCGCACCAGGGACTGGGGCCAACGTCCTGACTTTC
TRBV30,TRBD2,once,TRBJ2-3,CAWRGLAADTQYF,TGTGCCTGGAGAGGACTAGCCGCAGATACGCAGTATTTT
TRBV5-1,TRBD2,.,TRBJ2-7,CASSLGSGSFYYEQYF,TGCGCCAGCAGCTTGGGTAGCGGGAGTTTCTACTACGAGCAGTACTTC
TRBV18,TRBD1,.,TRBJ2-7,CASSPDLDRVHEQYF,TGTGCCAGCTCACCCGATCTGGACAGGGTCCACGAGCAGTACTTC
TRBV6-5,TRBD2,.,TRBJ2-5,CASRRTSGSYETQYF,TGTGCCAGCAGACGGACTAGCGGGAGCTATGAGACCCAGTACTTC
TRBV7-8,TRBD1,.,TRBJ2-2,CASSDRGDGELFF,TGTGCCAGCAGCGACAGGGGGGACGGGGAGCTGTTTTTT
TRBV30,.,.,TRBJ1-2,CAWSVLGQSTYGYTF,TGTGCCTGGAGTGTGTTGGGCCAGTCTACCTATGGCTACACCTTC
TRBV6-1,TRBD1,.,TRBJ1-1,CASSGQGVTEAFF,TGTGCCAGCAGCGGACAGGGTGTGACTGAAGCTTTCTTT
TRBV5-6,.,.,TRBJ2-1,CASSLGWSPYNEQFF,TGTGCCAGCAGCTTGGGCTGGAGCCCCTACAATGAGCAGTTCTTC
TRBV6-1,.,.,TRBJ2-5,CASSERAGTGETQYF,TGTGCCAGCAGTGAAAGGGCGGGTACGGGAGAGACCCAGTACTTC
TRBV4-1,TRBD1,.,TRBJ2-2,CASSLRQGATGELFF,TGCGCCAGCAGCCTAAGACAGGGGGCGACCGGGGAGCTGTTTTTT
TRBV2,TRBD2,.,TRBJ2-3,CASKVRTSGRARGTDTQYF,TGTGCCAGCAAGGTTCGGACTAGCGGGAGGGCCAGGGGCACAGATACGCAGTATTTT
TRBV27,TRBD1,once,TRBJ1-1,CASSRTRQGTEAFF,TGTGCCAGCAGTCGAACCCGACAGGGAACTGAAGCTTTCTTT
TRBV6-6,.,.,TRBJ1-1,CAIWEGTEAFF,TGTGCCATCTGGGAGGGCACTGAAGCTTTCTTT
TRBV5-1,.,.,TRBJ2-6,CASSSKSSGANVLTF,TGCGCCAGCAGCTCAAAGAGCTCTGGGGCCAACGTCCTGACTTTC
TRBV6-5,.,few,TRBJ2-7,CASMRGSYEQYF,TGTGCCAGCATGAGGGGGTCCTACGAGCAGTACTTC
TRBV5-8,.,.,TRBJ2-7,CASSLSGTPYEQYF,TGTGCCAGCAGCTTATCTGGGACACCCTACGAGCAGTACTTC
TRBV28,TRBD1,once,TRBJ1-2,CASSLVQGADGYTF,TGTGCCAGCAGCCTGGTACAGGGGGCGGATGGCTACACCTTC
TRBV11-1,.,.,TRBJ2-5,CASSLDGHIQETQYF,TGTGCCAGCAGCTTGGATGGACATATCCAAGAGACCCAGTACTTC
TRBV10-1,.,.,TRBJ2-5,CASSASQETQYF,TGCGCCAGCAGTGCCTCCCAAGAGACCCAGTACTTC
TRBV6-1,.,.,TRBJ1-3,CASSEALWELTGNTIYF,TGTGCCAGCAGTGAAGCGCTCTGGGAGCTTACTGGAAACACCATATATTTT
TRBV9,.,few,TRBJ1-3,CASSVAGGRNTIYF,TGTGCCAGCAGCGTAGCCGGAGGTAGAAACACCATATATTTT
TRBV7-8,.,.,TRBJ2-3,CASSLSGNTDTQYF,TGTGCCAGCAGCTTAAGCGGAAACACAGATACGCAGTATTTT
TRBV10-3,.,.,TRBJ1-1,CAISESSTYAEAFF,TGTGCCATCAGTGAGTCTAGTACCTACGCTGAAGCTTTCTTT
TRBV2,.,.,TRBJ2-7,CASSDSYRADYEQYF,TGTGCCAGCAGTGATTCTTACAGGGCCGACTACGAGCAGTACTTC
TRBV30,.,few,TRBJ2-6,CAWSHPSGANVLTF,TGTGCCTGGAGTCATCCCTCTGGGGCCAACGTCCTGACTTTC
TRBV5-6,.,.,TRBJ2-1,CASSLGGAGGNEQFF,TGTGCCAGCAGCTTGGGGGGGGCAGGGGGCAATGAGCAGTTCTTC
TRBV28,TRBD1,.,TRBJ2-2,CATRQGGTGELFF,TGTGCCACGCGACAGGGGGGCACCGGGGAGCTGTTTTTT
TRBV14,TRBD1,.,TRBJ2-5,CASSQPRTGKETQYF,TGTGCCAGCAGCCAGCCCAGGACAGGAAAAGAGACCCAGTACTTC
TRBV4-1,TRBD1,.,TRBJ2-7,CASSQVRDRGTEQYF,TGCGCCAGCAGCCAAGTCAGAGACAGGGGTACCGAGCAGTACTTC
TRBV5-6,TRBD2,.,TRBJ2-1,CASSLLADRRFF,TGTGCCAGCAGCTTGCTAGCGGATCGTCGGTTCTTC
TRBV6-1,TRBD1,.,TRBJ2-1,CASLLGQLYNEQFF,TGTGCCAGTCTCTTGGGACAGCTCTACAATGAGCAGTTCTTC
TRBV11-2,TRBD2,.,TRBJ2-7,CASSFLAGTYEQYF,TGTGCCAGCAGCTTCCTAGCGGGTACCTACGAGCAGTACTTC